Below, 25 T cell receptor beta chains from the same sample are listed, as sequenced in a study of response to subunit inactivated influenza vaccine. TCRdb re-called the RT-PCR reads with MiXCR, one entry per CDR3 protein. The sample includes a few hundred thousand distinct CDR3 sequences, 20% to 25% of them seen just once. Sample: PBMCs from blood, taken less than 22 months after vaccination. The source is a man aged 50-75 years who received an inactivated influenza vaccine.

The chain links TRBV24-1 to TRBJ1-5; a weak D match, TRBD1 (6 bases). Germline loops: CDR1 KGHDR, CDR2 SFDVKD. V lost 5 bases to trimming and J lost 3 bases, with 13 bases between them. This CDR3 contains 15 residues. CDR3 sequence reads: CATSARGSNNQPQHF. As DNA, the CDR3 is TGTGCCACCAGTGCGAGGGGGTCGAACAATCAGCCCCAGCATTTT.

V usage is TRBV11-2 and J usage is TRBJ2-4; a possible D gene is TRBD1 (5 bases). The germline V and J ends were trimmed by 1 base and 2 bases, with 12 bases remaining between them. Per the germline V gene, CDR1 is SGHAT and CDR2 is FQNNGV. The CDR3 is 16 amino acids. CDR3 in DNA: TGTGCCAGCAGCTTAGCTAAGGGGTCATCCAAAAACATTCAGTACTTC. Protein: CASSLAKGSSKNIQYF.

CDR3 loop: CASSVSGANNEQFF. In DNA form, the CDR3 reads TGTGCCAGCAGCGTAAGCGGGGCCAACAATGAGCAGTTCTTC. The chain joins TRBV9 to TRBJ2-1, with TRBD2 matching over 7 bases. The J segment lost 5 bases and the V segment lost 1 base, leaving 3 bases of the junction unmatched. CDR1 and CDR2 (germline): SGDLS, YYNGEE. CDR3 length: 14 residues.

The chain uses TRBV6-1 and TRBJ1-1; possible D gene TRBD1, 6 bases. The V gene lost 5 bases and the J gene lost 6 bases, with 22 bases spanning the gap. The CDR3 runs 16 residues. Germline values: CDR1 MNHNS, CDR2 SASEGT. DNA for the CDR3: TGTGCCAGCAGTCAGGCTAACAGGGCCCCAGGGGCTGAAGCTTTCTTT. This gives the protein CASSQANRAPGAEAFF.

The chain carries TRBV5-1 and TRBJ2-5, with D maybe TRBD2 (6 bases). CDR3 length: 15 residues. Trimming took off 4 bases at V and 3 bases at J, with 16 bases between the two ends. Germline V gene lookup returns CDR1 SGHRS and CDR2 YFSETQ. The CDR3 nucleotides read TGCGCCAGCAGCCTAGCGTTCGGGACCAAAGAGACCCAGTACTTC. This sequence encodes CASSLAFGTKETQYF.

This clonotype occurred a few times. The CDR3 nucleotides read TGCGCCAGCAGCCCCCGAGGGACAAAGAACACCGGGGAGCTGTTTTTT. As protein: CASSPRGTKNTGELFF. J is TRBJ2-2 and V is TRBV5-1, with D tentatively TRBD1 (6 bases). Germline CDR1 reads SGHRS; CDR2 reads YFSETQ. Trimming took 4 bases from V and 1 from J, leaving 14 bases between them. This CDR3 is 16 amino acids long.

The chain links TRBV7-2 to TRBJ1-2; D perhaps matches TRBD1 (5 bases). The germline gives CDR1 SGHTA, CDR2 FQGNSA. The CDR3 covers 14 residues. V gave up 8 bases and J gave up 4 bases, with 17 bases separating them. The CDR3, as DNA: TGTGCCAGCGGAGGTGGGGGGTCGGGCTATGGCTACACCTTC. Residues: CASGGGGSGYGYTF.

The chain couples TRBV7-9 to TRBJ2-2, with TRBD1 identical over 7 bases. The CDR3 loop spans 17 amino acids. Germline V gives CDR1 SEHNR, CDR2 FQNEAQ (reference sequence). V dropped 5 bases and J dropped 1; count of bases not matched to a gene: 10. The CDR3 bases are TGTGCCAGCAGCGAAATCACGGGACAGATGAACACCGGGGAGCTGTTTTTT. Translating it yields CASSEITGQMNTGELFF.

This chain connects TRBV5-1 to TRBJ1-4; 9 positions agree with TRBD1. This CDR3 comprises 16 residues. The junction had 7 bases not matched to a gene; V was cut back by 2 bases and J by 5 bases. Per the germline V gene, CDR1 is SGHRS and CDR2 is YFSETQ. The CDR3 loop reads CASSFGIGTGNEKLFF. The CDR3 DNA follows: TGCGCCAGCAGCTTCGGTATTGGGACAGGGAATGAAAAACTGTTTTTT.

This clonotype was seen a handful of times. The J gene is TRBJ2-1, the V gene TRBV2, with D tentatively TRBD2 (6 bases). Germline CDR1 and CDR2: SNHLY and FYNNEI. The CDR3 is 11 amino acids. V was shortened by 6 bases and J by 13 bases, with 13 bases between the two germline ends. The CDR3 DNA is TGTGCCAGCAGGGACTACCAAAAACAGTTCTTC. Encoded protein: CASRDYQKQFF.

This clonotype was recorded at least ten times. The chain carries TRBV2 and TRBJ1-1, with D tentatively TRBD1 (5 bases). Trimming left V 7 bases short and J 4 bases short, with 16 bases between. This CDR3 is 14 amino acids long. Germline V lookup: CDR1 SNHLY, CDR2 FYNNEI. DNA for the CDR3: TGTGCCAGCACCCCCGGGGAGGGGACCACTGAAGCTTTCTTT. Amino acid sequence: CASTPGEGTTEAFF.

This sequence joins TRBV3-1 and TRBJ2-1; 11 bases align to TRBD2. Unmatched junction bases numbered 14, after V lost 5 bases and J lost 8 bases. The V gene's germline CDR1 is LGHDT and CDR2 YNNKEL (reference sequence). There are 17 residues in the CDR3. The CDR3, as DNA: TGTGCCAGCAGCTTTTACCGCCTAGCGGGGGGAACAGATGAGCAGTTCTTC. This translates into CASSFYRLAGGTDEQFF.

The rearrangement joins TRBV15 to TRBJ2-2; D gene uncertain. The V gene lost 4 bases and the J gene lost 2 bases, with 5 bases spanning the gap. The CDR3 extends over 13 amino acids. CDR1 LNHNV and CDR2 YYDKDF come from the germline V gene (reference sequence). The CDR3 spells CATSTVNTGELFF. The DNA for the CDR3 is TGTGCCACCAGCACGGTTAACACCGGGGAGCTGTTTTTT.

The chain recombines TRBV6-2 or TRBV6-3 with TRBJ2-1; 12 nucleotides match TRBD2. Germline V gene lookup returns CDR1 MNHEY and CDR2 SVGEGT. Losses at the gene ends were 6 bases for V and 8 bases for J; bases not matched to a gene: 2. The CDR3 spans 13 residues. The CDR3 sequence: CASRTSGGHEQFF. The CDR3 DNA reads as TGTGCCAGCAGGACTAGCGGGGGCCATGAGCAGTTCTTC.

The chain recombines TRBV19 with TRBJ1-4; D remains unclear. V was clipped by 7 bases and J by 4 bases, with 4 bases between them. There are 11 residues in the CDR3. Germline V lookup: CDR1 LNHDA, CDR2 SQIVND (reference sequence). The CDR3 nucleotides are TGTGCCAGTACAGATAATGAAAAACTGTTTTTT. Amino acids: CASTDNEKLFF.

This clonotype was counted a few times. CDR3: CASSSGQGRGYEKLFF. Here the CDR3 DNA reads TGTGCCAGCAGCTCCGGACAGGGGAGGGGATACGAAAAACTGTTTTTT. The chain recombines TRBV7-9 with TRBJ1-4, with TRBD1 identical over 9 bases. Germline V CDR1 and CDR2: SEHNR, FQNEAQ (reference sequence). The J segment lost 8 bases and the V segment lost 4 bases, leaving 11 bases of the junction unmatched. CDR3 length: 16 amino acids.

Only a few counts were recorded for this clonotype. The chain links TRBV20-1 to TRBJ2-7; D unclear. V lost 1 base and J 7 bases, leaving 11 bases between the germline ends. In germline, CDR1 is DFQATT, CDR2 SNEGSKA (reference sequence). This CDR3 region has 12 residues. DNA for the CDR3: TGCAGTGCTAGAGTTTTGGATAAGGAGCAGTACTTC. As protein: CSARVLDKEQYF.

This clonotype showed up just a few times. The chain links TRBV28 to TRBJ2-1, with 10 positions matching TRBD2. Germline CDR1 and CDR2: MDHEN and SYDVKM. Trimming removed 4 bases from V and 3 bases from J; junction bases left unmatched: 3. The CDR3 has 15 residues. DNA for the CDR3: TGTGCCAGCAGTTCACTAGCGGGATTCTACAATGAGCAGTTCTTC. This translates into CASSSLAGFYNEQFF.

This clonotype was counted a single time. This chain links TRBV19 with TRBJ2-6; D is unresolved. The V gene lost 4 bases and the J gene lost 0 bases, with 10 bases spanning the gap. Germline-derived CDR1 and CDR2 are LNHDA and SQIVND (reference sequence). This CDR3 has 16 residues. The CDR3 reads CASSTGRRSGANVLTF. CDR3 coding DNA: TGTGCCAGTAGTACTGGACGGCGCTCTGGGGCCAACGTCCTGACTTTC.

This clonotype was observed a handful of times. V and J are TRBV19 and TRBJ1-6; the D is unclear. Germline CDR1 reads LNHDA; CDR2 reads SQIVND (reference sequence). Trimming took 7 bases from V and 4 from J, leaving 14 bases between them. The CDR3 has 15 residues. CDR3 in DNA: TGTGCCAGTACCCGGGGAGGTGTATATAATTCACCCCTCCACTTT. It codes for CASTRGGVYNSPLHF.

This clonotype was counted a few times. The rearrangement joins TRBV25-1 to TRBJ1-5, with D maybe TRBD1 (5 bases). V lost 2 bases to trimming and J lost 0 bases, with 11 bases between them. Germline loops: CDR1 MGHDK, CDR2 SYGVNS. This CDR3 has 16 amino acids. The CDR3 spells CASSEGTGDSNQPQHF. CDR3 sequence (DNA): TGTGCCAGCAGTGAAGGAACAGGAGATAGCAATCAGCCCCAGCATTTT.

The table lists this clonotype with a few counts. As DNA, the CDR3 is TGTGCCAGCAGCTCGGACAGTTTTCTGCACTTT. Translation gives CASSSDSFLHF. This chain uses TRBV6-5 with TRBJ1-6, with D possibly matching TRBD1 (6 bases). The CDR3 covers 11 residues. The germline CDR1 and CDR2 sequences are MNHEY and SVGAGI. V lost 6 bases to trimming and J lost 19 bases, with 16 bases between them.

This clonotype appeared a few times. V and J are TRBV15 and TRBJ1-1; D perhaps matches TRBD1 (5 bases). Deletions cut 2 bases from V and 2 bases from J, with 9 bases between. The germline V gene has CDR1 LNHNV and CDR2 YYDKDF (reference sequence). CDR3 length equals 14 residues. The CDR3 DNA follows: TGTGCCACCAGCAGATCGGGGACCAACACTGAAGCTTTCTTT. This translates into CATSRSGTNTEAFF.

The chain combines TRBV5-1 with TRBJ1-6; no clear D gene. CDR1 is SGHRS and CDR2 is YFSETQ in the germline V gene. This CDR3 has 13 amino acids. V lost 0 bases to trimming and J lost 7 bases, with 5 bases between them. CDR3: CASSLEYNSPLHF. The CDR3 coding sequence is TGCGCCAGCAGCTTGGAATACAATTCACCCCTCCACTTT.

The rearrangement links TRBV3-1 to TRBJ1-2, with D possibly being TRBD1 (5 bases). Looked up from germline, CDR1 is LGHDT and CDR2 is YNNKEL (reference sequence). The CDR3 runs to 14 residues. With 4 bases removed from V and 0 bases from J, the gap between germline ends came to 9 bases. The CDR3 spells CASSRADTNYGYTF. The CDR3 nucleotides read TGTGCCAGCAGCCGAGCGGACACTAACTATGGCTACACCTTC.